Below, one T cell receptor beta chain is given with its context. These data originate in a study of blood T cell repertoires in COVID-19. Clinical history as reported by participants underpinned cohort assignment. Recovered participants had two consecutive negative NP/OP PCR tests, healthcare professional clearance, or symptom resolution. Original processing notes: Estimated nucleated cell counts came from reference gene primer amplification. The repertoire was sequenced with immunoSEQ multiplex PCR; TCRdb's copy has only in-frame clones and lacks some. The V and J calls and clone size were taken over from that table, and D and trimming were inferred from the DNA. The repertoire consists of hundreds of thousands of clones, with 70% to 90% occurring once and the leading ten covering about 1.2%. Germline V gene sequence: CDR1 SGDLS, CDR2 YYNGEE. Trimming left V 3 bases short and J 1 base short, with 10 bases between. CDR3 length: 14 residues.

The chain joins TRBV9 to TRBJ1-1; D is perhaps TRBD1 (5 bases). This TCR was recovered from a man aged 25-40 years who had recovered from COVID-19. What was sequenced was PBMCs or T cells enriched from blood (not recorded which). CDR3 loop: CASSADSRNTEAFF. The CDR3 DNA follows: TGTGCCAGCAGCGCCGACAGCCGGAACACTGAAGCTTTCTTT.